This T cell receptor beta chain emerged from a study of identical twins. Study results and caveats: Zero-insertion analyses were open to partial confounding by invariant MAIT and iNKT cells. The analysis was cross-sectional rather than longitudinal within donors.

This clonotype has a count of ten or more. Its antigen remains unidentified. V lost 7 bases, J lost 7 bases, and 4 bases lay in between. The CDR3 has 10 residues. Germline assignment: CDR1 MDHEN and CDR2 SYDVKM. TCRdb called the 5' RACE reads again in MiXCR, with one record for every CDR3 protein. The sample carries approximately 220,000 distinct CDR3 sequences, around 8% recorded once. The same data also went into a second study, on yellow fever vaccine responses in identical twins. Per that paper: Twins reportedly appeared to share part of their vaccine T cell response while keeping part individual.

What was sequenced was memory (CD45RO+) T cells sorted from blood. The chain employs TRBV28 and TRBJ2-2, with D hard to call. This clonotype originated in a woman younger than 35 in good health. CDR3 DNA: TGTGCCAGCAAGGGCGGGGAGCTGTTTTTT. This codes for CASKGGELFF.